This entry describes one T cell receptor beta chain. This clonotype was seen only a few times. Its antigen has not been determined. Per-base quality was not reported, and no clone a single base away is much larger than it. This sample stems from a study of blood T cells in healthy people across ages (dated by TCRdb to between 2015 and 2017). About the study as a whole: In model experiments, roughly one uniquely barcoded TCR beta cDNA molecule per two T cells was captured by template switching. Age-related changes in TCR beta repertoire diversity were measured in the study by deep sequencing normalized with unique cDNA molecular identifiers. The study analyzed two additional independent replicas of 1 million unique cDNA reads from the same blood draw for two donors, one aged 18 to 29 and one aged 80 or older. The donors were divided into four age groups: young (average approximately 17 years), middle-aged (approximately 41), aged (about 62) and long-lived (about 79).

Donors were approximately 42 systemically healthy Caucasian individuals from Russia aged roughly 6 to 100 years. Ten milliliters of peripheral blood were collected from each donor into EDTA-treated Vacutainer tubes. Ficoll-Paque density-gradient centrifugation was used to isolate PBMCs, with at least 6.5 million per sample. Trizol reagent was used to extract total RNA from the PBMCs, yielding at least 5.5 micrograms per sample. For every donor, an aliquot of PBMCs went through flow cytometry to measure the percentages of naive CD45RAhigh/CD27high T cells. Study-wide conclusions, independent of this receptor: Total diversity estimates from one million sequenced T cells were considered lower bounds and underestimates. Observed TCR beta diversity per million T cells fell roughly linearly with age, and a significant reduction was already apparent by age roughly 40. Compared with the aged group, the long-lived group had more naive CD4+ T cells, fewer expanded clones and increased TCR diversity, a pattern suggesting age selection. The CMV infection status of donors was not known, potentially confounding age-related changes in expanded clonotypes. There was a strong correlation between observed TCR beta diversity and the percentage of naive T cells measured by flow cytometry. Since profiling was done on bulk unsorted PBMCs, naive and antigen-experienced compartments could not be conclusively compared.

The method was 5' RACE. The instrument given in TCRdb is Illumina HiSeq 2500. The second PCR ran for roughly 7 to 11 cycles and used a J-beta primer mix along with a sample-barcoded 5' primer. Each TCR beta cDNA molecule received a unique molecular identifier from a template-switch 5' adaptor carrying 12 random nucleotides. Each sample yielded at least 2.5 million CDR3-containing paired-end reads. First-strand cDNA was synthesized from all RNA with the Mint cDNA synthesis kit, primed by a TRBC-specific oligonucleotide. Following uracil-DNA glycosylase treatment, all cDNA underwent a first 18-cycle PCR with the universal primers M1SS and BC2_uni_R. In the paper's pipeline: Each sample was normalized by randomly selecting 1 million high-quality reads, each carrying a distinct molecular identifier. Reads with shared molecular identifiers were discarded instead of being binned into consensus sequences. MiTCR, set to a Q25 quality threshold and the strictest error-elimination algorithm, was used for CDR3 identification, clonotype clustering and error correction. A nonparametric unseen species model using Euler transformation provided a lower-bound estimate of total TCR beta diversity. The public reads were quality trimmed at Q25 with fastp and then assembled into clones with MiXCR by TCRdb, keeping productive beta chains. Entries are consolidated by CDR3 protein sequence, retaining the most common genes and DNA. TCRdb's processing, not the authors', yielded these V and J calls. The sample records more than 600,000 distinct CDR3 sequences, approximately 25% of which are singletons. Together, the top ten hold more than 7.5% of the sample.

Deletion took 7 bases off V and 2 bases off J, with a span of 11 bases between the germline ends. CDR1 and CDR2 are drawn from the germline V gene: SNHLY, FYNNEI. The CDR3 runs 13 residues from the cysteine to the phenylalanine. Here the CDR3 DNA is all that survives: 39 bases in frame from base 1. These data also featured in a second study, about T cells of mothers and their children. Reported in the second study: The donors were nine systemically healthy Caucasian individuals, made up of three mothers and their six children. cDNA synthesis consumed the entire amount of extracted RNA, loaded at approximately 1.5 ug RNA in each 15 ul reaction. In the second PCR, the M1S primer added sample barcodes and 2-4 random nucleotides. Over 9.5 million TCR beta CDR3 reads were obtained for each mother, and some 3.1 million reads were obtained for each child. Thymic selection similarly shapes TCR recombination output in related and unrelated pairs, with minor effect from inherited differences. Normalized repertoire overlap was always slightly but never significantly higher in related than unrelated mother-child pairs. With a sensitivity of 90 to 100 clones per million clonotypes, no persistent microchimeric T cell clones were detected. Deep NGS was used in the study to compare the TCR beta repertoires of mothers and children and to look for features that separate related mother-child pairs from unrelated individuals. On average, the children were approximately 11 +/- 4 years old, while the mothers were approximately 41 +/- 4 years old. After adapter ligation with NEBNext reagents, the libraries were sequenced on Illumina HiSeq 2000 with 100+100 nt paired-end reads. To prevent cross-contamination, the mother and child libraries were prepared one month apart and sequenced in separate runs. Each donor had between about 450,000 and 2,100,000 distinct TCR beta clonotypes identified. Naive TCR beta clonotypes were estimated from low-frequency clonotypes matched to each donor's FACS-determined naive share, without sorting.

The sequencing sample was made of blood. The V and J genes are TRBV2 and TRBJ2-5, with the D gene uncertain. This TCR was sampled from a boy younger than 18 in good health. In nucleotides, the sequence is TGTGCCAGCATGGCCGGGTCACAAGAGACCCAGTACTTC. Translation gives CASMAGSQETQYF.